A selection of T cell receptor beta chains follows, all from one sample in a study of T-cell reconstitution after alpha-beta-depleted transplantation in children. TCRdb analysed the PCR reads with MiXCR anew, one entry per CDR3 protein. The sample holds some 500,000 distinct CDR3 sequences; around 19% are singletons and the top ten take 2.5% to 4%. The sequenced sample was PBMCs from the stem cell graft donor, obtained from the stem cell graft. These receptors came from a human donor who donated a stem cell graft to a child with acute lymphoblastic leukemia. The CDR3 runs from the conserved cysteine through the conserved F or W. D genes are given only for firm matches. Size values are once, few and many counts, or a class for expanded clones, and some rows have none.

d_gene: .; v_gene: TRBV5-1; abundance: few; j_gene: TRBJ2-1; CDR3nt: TGCGCCAGCAGCTTATCATACGGGAATGAGCAGTTCTTC; CDR3aa: CASSLSYGNEQFF
d_gene: TRBD2; v_gene: TRBV20-1; abundance: .; j_gene: TRBJ2-1; CDR3nt: TGCAGTGCTAGAGATTTCGGAAGACTAGCGTGGGATGAGCAGTTCTTC; CDR3aa: CSARDFGRLAWDEQFF
d_gene: .; v_gene: TRBV12-3/TRBV12-4; abundance: few; j_gene: TRBJ2-3; CDR3nt: TGTGCCAGCAGTTTCGGGACATACACAGATACGCAGTATTTT; CDR3aa: CASSFGTYTDTQYF
d_gene: .; v_gene: TRBV24-1; abundance: .; j_gene: TRBJ2-2; CDR3nt: TGTGCCACCAGTGATCCTAGGGTGATCGGGGAGCTGTTTTTT; CDR3aa: CATSDPRVIGELFF
d_gene: .; v_gene: TRBV20-1; abundance: .; j_gene: TRBJ2-6; CDR3nt: TGCAGTGCCCCGTCATTTACAGGGGCCAACGTCCTGACTTTC; CDR3aa: CSAPSFTGANVLTF
d_gene: TRBD1; v_gene: TRBV12-3/TRBV12-4; abundance: few; j_gene: TRBJ1-1; CDR3nt: TGTGCCAGCAGTAGGACAGGGGGTCGTGAAGCTTTCTTT; CDR3aa: CASSRTGGREAFF
d_gene: TRBD2; v_gene: TRBV4-1; abundance: .; j_gene: TRBJ2-7; CDR3nt: TGCGCCAGCAGCCAGACTAGCGGGAGCTCCTACGAGCAGTACTTC; CDR3aa: CASSQTSGSSYEQYF
d_gene: .; v_gene: TRBV9; abundance: few; j_gene: TRBJ1-1; CDR3nt: TGTGCCAGCAGCGGAGGACCGGCACCTGAAGCTTTCTTT; CDR3aa: CASSGGPAPEAFF
d_gene: .; v_gene: TRBV5-1; abundance: .; j_gene: TRBJ2-5; CDR3nt: TGCGCCAGCAGCTTGGAGGGCAGCACACAAGAGACCCAGTACTTC; CDR3aa: CASSLEGSTQETQYF
d_gene: .; v_gene: TRBV30; abundance: .; j_gene: TRBJ1-4; CDR3nt: TGTGCCTGGAGTGTGGTTAATGGAAGGCTGTTTTTT; CDR3aa: CAWSVVNGRLFF
d_gene: .; v_gene: TRBV5-6; abundance: few; j_gene: TRBJ2-6; CDR3nt: TGTGCCAGCAGCTTGGGGGACGCTGGGGCCAACGTCCTGACTTTC; CDR3aa: CASSLGDAGANVLTF
d_gene: .; v_gene: TRBV29-1; abundance: .; j_gene: TRBJ1-2; CDR3nt: TGCAGCGTCGCCGTTGATGTCTATGGCTACACCTTC; CDR3aa: CSVAVDVYGYTF
d_gene: .; v_gene: TRBV20-1; abundance: .; j_gene: TRBJ1-2; CDR3nt: TGCAGGGCTACCACCCCGCGTCCCGCCCAAATCTATGGCTACACCTTC; CDR3aa: CRATTPRPAQIYGYTF
d_gene: TRBD1; v_gene: TRBV5-1; abundance: few; j_gene: TRBJ1-3; CDR3nt: TGCGCCAGCAGCTTGGAAAGGCAGGGGGCAGACACCATATATTTT; CDR3aa: CASSLERQGADTIYF
d_gene: TRBD2; v_gene: TRBV3-1; abundance: .; j_gene: TRBJ2-5; CDR3nt: TGTGCCAGCAGCCAAGATCTTGGCGGGAGGGCCTGGGAGACCCAGTACTTC; CDR3aa: CASSQDLGGRAWETQYF
d_gene: .; v_gene: TRBV29-1; abundance: few; j_gene: TRBJ1-1; CDR3nt: TGCAGCGCTGTGACAGTCCTCATGAACACTGAAGCTTTCTTT; CDR3aa: CSAVTVLMNTEAFF
d_gene: .; v_gene: TRBV5-1; abundance: .; j_gene: TRBJ2-7; CDR3nt: TGCGCCAGCAGCAGGGGCCTTTGGTACGAGCAGTACTTC; CDR3aa: CASSRGLWYEQYF
d_gene: TRBD1; v_gene: TRBV27; abundance: .; j_gene: TRBJ2-7; CDR3nt: TGTGCCAGCAGTCCCCGGACAGGCTGGGACGAGCAGTACTTC; CDR3aa: CASSPRTGWDEQYF
d_gene: .; v_gene: TRBV9; abundance: few; j_gene: TRBJ2-2; CDR3nt: TGTGCCAGCAGCGCATACACCGGGGAGCTGTTTTTT; CDR3aa: CASSAYTGELFF
d_gene: TRBD2; v_gene: TRBV5-1; abundance: .; j_gene: TRBJ2-1; CDR3nt: TGCGCCAGCAGCCTACCATTGAGGGCTAGCGGGCCCTACAATGAGCAGTTCTTC; CDR3aa: CASSLPLRASGPYNEQFF
d_gene: .; v_gene: TRBV30; abundance: .; j_gene: TRBJ2-3; CDR3nt: TGTGCCTGGAGTGTACATAGCCGGAAAGCAGATACGCAGTATTTT; CDR3aa: CAWSVHSRKADTQYF